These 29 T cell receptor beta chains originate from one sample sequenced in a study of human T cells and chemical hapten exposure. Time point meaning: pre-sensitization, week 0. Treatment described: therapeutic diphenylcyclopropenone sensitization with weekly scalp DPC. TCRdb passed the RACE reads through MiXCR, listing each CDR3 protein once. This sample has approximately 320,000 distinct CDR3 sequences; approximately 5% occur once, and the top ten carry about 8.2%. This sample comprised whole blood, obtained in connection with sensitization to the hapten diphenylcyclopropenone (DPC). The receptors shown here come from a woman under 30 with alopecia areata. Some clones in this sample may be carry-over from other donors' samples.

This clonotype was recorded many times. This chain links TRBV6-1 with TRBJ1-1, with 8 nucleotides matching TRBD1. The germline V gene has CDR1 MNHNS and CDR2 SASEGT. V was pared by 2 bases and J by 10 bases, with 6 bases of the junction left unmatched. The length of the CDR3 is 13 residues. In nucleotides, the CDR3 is TGTGCCAGCAGTGAATTGTCAGGGGGCAGAGCTTTCTTT. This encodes CASSELSGGRAFF.

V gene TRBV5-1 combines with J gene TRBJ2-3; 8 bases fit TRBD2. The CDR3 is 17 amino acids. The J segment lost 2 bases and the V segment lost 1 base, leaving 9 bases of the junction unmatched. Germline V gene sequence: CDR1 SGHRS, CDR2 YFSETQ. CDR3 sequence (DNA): TGCGCCAGCAGCTTGAGTGCTAGCGGGCCTTCCACAGATACGCAGTATTTT. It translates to CASSLSASGPSTDTQYF. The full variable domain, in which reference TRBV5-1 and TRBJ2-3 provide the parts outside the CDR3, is KAGVTQTPRYLIKTRGQQVTLSCSPISGHRSVSWYQQTPGQGLQFLFEYFSETQRNKGNFPGRFSGRQFSNSRSEMNVSTLELGDSALYLCASSLSASGPSTDTQYFGPGTRLTVL.

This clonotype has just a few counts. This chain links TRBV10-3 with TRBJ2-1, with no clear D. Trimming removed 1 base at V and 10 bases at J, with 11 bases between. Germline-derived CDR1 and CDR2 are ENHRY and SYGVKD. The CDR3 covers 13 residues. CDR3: CAISELGREEQFF. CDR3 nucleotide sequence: TGTGCCATCAGTGAGTTAGGAAGGGAAGAGCAGTTCTTC.

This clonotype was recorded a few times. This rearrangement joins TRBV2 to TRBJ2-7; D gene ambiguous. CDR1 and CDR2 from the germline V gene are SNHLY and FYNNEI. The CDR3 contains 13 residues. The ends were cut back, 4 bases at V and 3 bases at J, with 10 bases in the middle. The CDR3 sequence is CASSGPVGYEQYF. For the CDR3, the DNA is TGTGCCAGCAGTGGTCCGGTCGGCTACGAGCAGTACTTC.

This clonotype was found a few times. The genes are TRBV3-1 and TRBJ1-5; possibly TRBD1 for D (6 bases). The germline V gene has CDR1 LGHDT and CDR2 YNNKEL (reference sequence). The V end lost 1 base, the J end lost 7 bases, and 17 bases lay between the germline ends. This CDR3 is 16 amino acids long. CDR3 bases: TGTGCCAGCAGCCAAGGTCCACAGGGCCTCAGACAGCCCCAGCATTTT. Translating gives CASSQGPQGLRQPQHF.

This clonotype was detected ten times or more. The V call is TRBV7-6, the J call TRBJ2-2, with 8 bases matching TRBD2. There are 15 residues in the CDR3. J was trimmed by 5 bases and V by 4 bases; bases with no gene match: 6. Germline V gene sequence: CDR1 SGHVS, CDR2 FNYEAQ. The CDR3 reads CASSSWTSTTGELFF. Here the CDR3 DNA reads TGTGCCAGCAGCTCCTGGACTAGCACAACCGGGGAGCTGTTTTTT.

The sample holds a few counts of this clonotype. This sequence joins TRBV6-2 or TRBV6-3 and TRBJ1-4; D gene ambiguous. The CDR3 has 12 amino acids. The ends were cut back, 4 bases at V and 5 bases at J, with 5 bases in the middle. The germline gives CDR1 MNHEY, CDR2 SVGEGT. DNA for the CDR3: TGTGCCAGCAGTTCGAGGAATGAAAAACTGTTTTTT. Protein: CASSSRNEKLFF.

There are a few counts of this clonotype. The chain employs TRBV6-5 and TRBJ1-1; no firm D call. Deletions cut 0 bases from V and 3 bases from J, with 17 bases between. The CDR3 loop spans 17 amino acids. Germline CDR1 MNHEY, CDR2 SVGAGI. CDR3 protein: CASSYSFAMGRYTEAFF. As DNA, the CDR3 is TGTGCCAGCAGTTACTCATTCGCGATGGGGAGGTACACTGAAGCTTTCTTT.

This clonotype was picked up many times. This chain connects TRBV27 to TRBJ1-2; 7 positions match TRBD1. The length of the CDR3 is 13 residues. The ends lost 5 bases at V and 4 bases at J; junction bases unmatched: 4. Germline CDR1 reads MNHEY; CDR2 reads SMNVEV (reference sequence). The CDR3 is CASSQDRTYGYTF. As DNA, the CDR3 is TGTGCCAGCAGTCAGGACAGGACCTATGGCTACACCTTC.

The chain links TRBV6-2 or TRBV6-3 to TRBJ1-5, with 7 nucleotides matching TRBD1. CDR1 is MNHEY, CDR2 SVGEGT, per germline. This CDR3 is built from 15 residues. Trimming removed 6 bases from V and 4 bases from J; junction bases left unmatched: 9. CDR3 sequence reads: CASRTQGRWNQPQHF. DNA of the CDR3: TGTGCCAGCAGAACACAGGGGCGCTGGAATCAGCCCCAGCATTTT.

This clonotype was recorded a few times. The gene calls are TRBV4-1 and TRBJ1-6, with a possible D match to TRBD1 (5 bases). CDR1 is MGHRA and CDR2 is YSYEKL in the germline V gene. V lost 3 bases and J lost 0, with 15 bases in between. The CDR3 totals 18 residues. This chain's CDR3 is CASSQRGQDLSYNSPLHF. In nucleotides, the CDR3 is TGCGCCAGCAGCCAGAGGGGCCAGGACCTCTCCTATAATTCACCCCTCCACTTT.

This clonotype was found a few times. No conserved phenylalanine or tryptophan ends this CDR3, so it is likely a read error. As DNA, the CDR3 is TGCAGTGCTAGAGACCAGACGGCTACTAACTATGGCTACACCTAC. This translates into CSARDQTATNYGYTY. The rearrangement links TRBV20-1 to TRBJ1-2; D gene uncertain. The CDR3 loop spans 15 amino acids. Trimming left V 0 bases short and J 0 bases short, with 11 bases between. Germline CDR1 is DFQATT and CDR2 is SNEGSKA (reference sequence).

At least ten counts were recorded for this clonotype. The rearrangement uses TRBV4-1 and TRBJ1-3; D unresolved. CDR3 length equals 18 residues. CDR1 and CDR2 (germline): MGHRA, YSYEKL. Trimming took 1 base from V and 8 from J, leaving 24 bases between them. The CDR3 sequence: CASSQGPKAKLLEHTIYF. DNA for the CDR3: TGCGCCAGCAGCCAAGGCCCCAAGGCGAAACTCCTAGAACACACCATATATTTT.

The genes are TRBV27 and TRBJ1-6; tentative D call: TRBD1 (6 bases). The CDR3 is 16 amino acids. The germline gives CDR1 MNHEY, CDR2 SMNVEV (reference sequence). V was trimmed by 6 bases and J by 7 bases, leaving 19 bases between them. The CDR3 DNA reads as TGTGCCAGCAGAGTCTTCCAGGGGATACGGAATTCACCCCTCCACTTT. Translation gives CASRVFQGIRNSPLHF.

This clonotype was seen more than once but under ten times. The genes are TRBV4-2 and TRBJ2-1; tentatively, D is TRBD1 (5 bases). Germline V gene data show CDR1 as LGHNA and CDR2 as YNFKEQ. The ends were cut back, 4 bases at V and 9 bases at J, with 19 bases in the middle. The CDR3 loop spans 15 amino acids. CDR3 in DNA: TGTGCCAGCAGCCGGGGCCCCCGGGTCCTAGGTGAGCAGTTCTTC. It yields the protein CASSRGPRVLGEQFF.

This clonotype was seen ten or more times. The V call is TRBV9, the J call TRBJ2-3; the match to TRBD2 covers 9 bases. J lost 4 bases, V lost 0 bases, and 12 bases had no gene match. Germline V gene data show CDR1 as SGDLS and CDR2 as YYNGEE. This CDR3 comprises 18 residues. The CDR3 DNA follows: TGTGCCAGCAGCGTAGGTCTTCGCGGCGGGGGGGCGTCAGATACGCAGTATTTT. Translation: CASSVGLRGGGASDTQYF. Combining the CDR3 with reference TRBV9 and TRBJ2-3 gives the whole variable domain DSGVTQTPKHLITATGQRVTLRCSPRSGDLSVYWYQQSLDQGLQFLIQYYNGEERAKGNILERFSAQQFPDLHSELNLSSLELGDSALYFCASSVGLRGGGASDTQYFGPGTRLTVL.

CDR3 in amino acids: CASGLGGEQFF. The CDR3 bases are TGTGCCAGCGGTTTAGGCGGTGAGCAGTTCTTC. V usage is TRBV7-3 and J usage is TRBJ2-1; D unresolved. V was cut by 8 bases and J by 9 bases, with 11 bases left in between. Germline V CDR1 and CDR2: SGHTA, FQGTGA. This CDR3 is built from 11 residues.

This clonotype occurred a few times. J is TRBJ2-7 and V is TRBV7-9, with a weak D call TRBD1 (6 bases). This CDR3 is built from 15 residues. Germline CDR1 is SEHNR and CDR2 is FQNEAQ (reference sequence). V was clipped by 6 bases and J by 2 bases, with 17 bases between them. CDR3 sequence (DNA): TGTGCCAGCAGTTCCCCCAGGGGCAGAGCCTACGAGCAGTACTTC. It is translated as CASSSPRGRAYEQYF.

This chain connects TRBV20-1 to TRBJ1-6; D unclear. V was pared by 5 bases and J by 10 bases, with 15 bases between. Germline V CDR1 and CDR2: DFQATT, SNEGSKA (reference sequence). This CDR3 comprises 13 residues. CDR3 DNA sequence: TGCAGTGCTCCCCTCGGTGGAAGCTCACCCCTCCACTTT. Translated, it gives CSAPLGGSSPLHF.

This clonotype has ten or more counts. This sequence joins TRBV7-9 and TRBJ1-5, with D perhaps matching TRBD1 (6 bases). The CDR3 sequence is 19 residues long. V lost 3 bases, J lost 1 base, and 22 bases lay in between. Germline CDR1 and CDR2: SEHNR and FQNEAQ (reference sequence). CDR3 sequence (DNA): TGTGCCAGCAGCTTGACGGATGGGGGGGCACCCAGAAGCAATCAGCCCCAGCATTTT. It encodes CASSLTDGGAPRSNQPQHF.

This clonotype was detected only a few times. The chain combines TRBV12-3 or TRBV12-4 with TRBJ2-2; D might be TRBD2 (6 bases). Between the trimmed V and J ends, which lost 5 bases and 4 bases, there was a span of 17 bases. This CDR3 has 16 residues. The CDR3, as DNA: TGTGCCAGCAGTAGAACGGGGGACCATATCACCGGGGAGCTGTTTTTT. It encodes CASSRTGDHITGELFF.

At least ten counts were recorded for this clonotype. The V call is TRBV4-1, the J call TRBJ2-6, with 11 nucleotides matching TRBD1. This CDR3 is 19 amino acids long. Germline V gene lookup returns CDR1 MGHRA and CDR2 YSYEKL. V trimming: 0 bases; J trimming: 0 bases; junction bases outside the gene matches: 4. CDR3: CASSQDKGQGVSGANVLTF. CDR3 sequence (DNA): TGCGCCAGCAGCCAAGATAAGGGACAGGGGGTCTCTGGGGCCAACGTCCTGACTTTC.

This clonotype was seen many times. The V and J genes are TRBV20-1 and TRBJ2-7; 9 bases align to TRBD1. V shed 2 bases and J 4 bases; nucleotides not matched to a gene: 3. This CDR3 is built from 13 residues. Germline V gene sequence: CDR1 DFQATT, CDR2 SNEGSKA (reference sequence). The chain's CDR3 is CSARTGQGYEQYF. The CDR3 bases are TGCAGTGCTAGAACTGGACAGGGGTACGAGCAGTACTTC.

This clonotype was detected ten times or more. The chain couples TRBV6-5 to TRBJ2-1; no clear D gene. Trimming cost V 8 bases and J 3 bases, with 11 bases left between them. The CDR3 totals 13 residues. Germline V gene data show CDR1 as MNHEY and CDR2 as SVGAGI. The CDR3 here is CASLGGDYNEQFF. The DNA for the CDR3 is TGTGCCAGCCTTGGTGGTGACTACAATGAGCAGTTCTTC.

This CDR3 reads CATSGRNDNEQFF. The DNA of the CDR3 is TGTGCCACCAGTGGGAGAAACGACAATGAGCAGTTCTTC. This rearrangement joins TRBV24-1 to TRBJ2-1; D remains unclear. V lost 5 bases and J 5 bases, leaving 9 bases between the germline ends. The CDR3 is 13 amino acids. The germline CDR1 and CDR2 sequences are KGHDR and SFDVKD.

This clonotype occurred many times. As DNA, the CDR3 is TGTGCCAGCAGTTTGGGGACTACTCGGTTCTTC. It translates to CASSLGTTRFF. The V and J genes are TRBV12-3 or TRBV12-4 and TRBJ2-1; TRBD2 aligns across 7 bases. The CDR3 is 11 residues long. J lost 15 bases, V lost 3 bases, and 5 bases had no gene match.

CDR3 loop: CASSYLGGGTEAFF. Here the CDR3 DNA reads TGTGCCAGCAGTTATCTGGGAGGCGGCACTGAAGCTTTCTTT. The chain is built from TRBV6-2 or TRBV6-3 and TRBJ1-1; D gene unclear. Germline CDR1 reads MNHEY; CDR2 reads SVGEGT. The CDR3 totals 14 residues. Trimming removed 3 bases at V and 4 bases at J, with 12 bases between.

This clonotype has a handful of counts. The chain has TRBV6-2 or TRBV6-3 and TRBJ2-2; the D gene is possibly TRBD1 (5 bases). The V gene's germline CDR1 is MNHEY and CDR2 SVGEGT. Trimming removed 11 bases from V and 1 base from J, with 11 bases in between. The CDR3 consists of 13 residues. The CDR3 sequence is CASDQGNTGELFF. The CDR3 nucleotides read TGTGCCTCAGACCAGGGGAACACCGGGGAGCTGTTTTTT.

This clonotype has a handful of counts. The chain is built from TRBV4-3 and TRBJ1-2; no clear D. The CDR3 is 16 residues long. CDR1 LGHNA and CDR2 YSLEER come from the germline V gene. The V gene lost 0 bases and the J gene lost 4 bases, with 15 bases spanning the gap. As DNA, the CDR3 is TGCGCCAGCAGCCAAGATCCTGACACAGCCTTCTATGGCTACACCTTC. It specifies CASSQDPDTAFYGYTF.